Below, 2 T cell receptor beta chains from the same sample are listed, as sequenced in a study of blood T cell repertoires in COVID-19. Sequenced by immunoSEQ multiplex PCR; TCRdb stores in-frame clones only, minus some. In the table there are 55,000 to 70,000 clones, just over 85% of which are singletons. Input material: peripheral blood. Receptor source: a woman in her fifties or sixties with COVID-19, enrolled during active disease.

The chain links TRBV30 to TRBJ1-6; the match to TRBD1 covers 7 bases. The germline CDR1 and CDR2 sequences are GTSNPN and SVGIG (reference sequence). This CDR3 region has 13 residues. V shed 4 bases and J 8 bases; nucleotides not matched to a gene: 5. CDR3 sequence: CAWTRGRDSPLHF. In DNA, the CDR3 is TGTGCCTGGACTAGGGGGCGCGATTCACCCCTCCACTTT.

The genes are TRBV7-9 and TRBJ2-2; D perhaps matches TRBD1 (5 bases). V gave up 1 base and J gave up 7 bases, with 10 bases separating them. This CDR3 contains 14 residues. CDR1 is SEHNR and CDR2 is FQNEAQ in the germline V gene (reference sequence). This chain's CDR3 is CASSLGRVHGELFF. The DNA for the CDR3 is TGTGCCAGCAGCTTAGGCAGGGTTCACGGGGAGCTGTTTTTT.